This TCR beta chain was obtained from a study of T cell responses to AZD1222 COVID-19 vaccine. Trimming cost V 4 bases and J 4 bases, with 8 bases left between them. The CDR3 runs to 13 residues. CDR1 and CDR2 from the germline V gene are SGHTA and FQGTGA. Assay used: immunoSEQ multiplex PCR; TCRdb lists only in-frame clones, some missing. The data contain 130,000 to 150,000 clones, over 85% of them singletons. Material: peripheral blood, obtained on day 0 of AZD1222 vaccination. The receptor was derived from an adult in good health. The genes are TRBV7-3 and TRBJ1-3; D ambiguous. CDR3 loop: CASSSGWGNTIYF. DNA for the CDR3: TGTGCCAGCAGCTCGGGGTGGGGAAACACCATATATTTT.